This passage covers 26 T cell receptor beta chains from one sample sequenced in a study of cytomegalovirus exposure and HLA in healthy donors. PCR was performed using 60 Vbeta and 13 Jbeta primers. Profiling relied on immunoSEQ multiplex PCR, and the TCRdb table lists in-frame clones only, not all of them. The sample consists of 95,000 to 150,000 clones, 8% to 11% of them appearing once. The sequenced sample was PBMCs. These receptors were obtained from a young woman in good health and CMV-seropositive.

This clone has more than one count but fewer than ten. The chain uses TRBV15 and TRBJ2-1, with 10 bases identical to TRBD2. V trimming: 0 bases; J trimming: 9 bases; junction bases outside the gene matches: 8. The germline gives CDR1 LNHNV, CDR2 YYDKDF (reference sequence). This CDR3 spans 16 amino acids. Written as DNA, the CDR3 is TGTGCCACCAGCAGAGATAGAATAGCGGGAGGTGGTGAGCAGTTCTTC. This translates into CATSRDRIAGGGEQFF.

This chain joins TRBV5-1 and TRBJ2-7; D may be TRBD1 (5 bases). V was trimmed by 4 bases and J by 6 bases, leaving 14 bases between them. The CDR3 runs to 13 residues. Germline V gives CDR1 SGHRS, CDR2 YFSETQ. The CDR3 region has the DNA TGCGCCAGCAGCCGACCGCAGGGTCCCGAGCAGTACTTC. It is translated as CASSRPQGPEQYF.

This clone was found a few times. The J gene is TRBJ2-3, the V gene TRBV30; 7 bases match TRBD2. This CDR3 region has 12 residues. The junction had 5 bases not matched to a gene; V was cut back by 2 bases and J by 9 bases. Germline CDR1 and CDR2: GTSNPN and SVGIG (reference sequence). The CDR3 sequence is CAWSPGLGTQYF. The DNA for the CDR3 is TGTGCCTGGAGTCCTGGACTAGGAACGCAGTATTTT.

The chain links TRBV7-6 to TRBJ1-1; no definite D call. Germline V gene lookup returns CDR1 SGHVS and CDR2 FNYEAQ. V lost 0 bases and J 7 bases, leaving 9 bases between the germline ends. The CDR3 sequence is 13 residues long. The CDR3 is CASSLADYSEAFF. For the CDR3, the DNA is TGTGCCAGCAGCTTAGCAGATTACAGTGAAGCTTTCTTT.

V is TRBV15 and J is TRBJ1-4; TRBD1 is a possible D gene (6 bases). The CDR3 contains 15 residues. V shed 3 bases and J shed 3 bases, with 11 bases lying between them. Germline V gives CDR1 LNHNV, CDR2 YYDKDF (reference sequence). CDR3 coding DNA: TGTGCCACCAGCAGCCCGGACAGCCCTAATGAAAAACTGTTTTTT. Protein sequence: CATSSPDSPNEKLFF.

The sample holds a few counts of this clone. The chain links TRBV6-1 to TRBJ1-5; possible D gene TRBD1, 5 bases. CDR1 and CDR2 from the germline V gene are MNHNS and SASEGT. Deletions cut 2 bases from V and 1 base from J, with 9 bases between. This CDR3 region has 15 residues. For the CDR3, the DNA is TGTGCCAGCAGTGAATTGGGGGGGAGCAATCAGCCCCAGCATTTT. This sequence encodes CASSELGGSNQPQHF.

The chain recombines TRBV4-1 with TRBJ2-1; 9 positions agree with TRBD2. Trimming at V came to 1 base and at J to 9 bases, leaving 13 bases not matched to a gene. CDR3 length: 17 residues. The germline CDR1 and CDR2 sequences are MGHRA and YSYEKL. DNA of the CDR3: TGCGCCAGCAGCCAAGGTTCCCTTAGCGGGAGTAGGGGTGAGCAGTTCTTC. Amino acids: CASSQGSLSGSRGEQFF.

The rearrangement links TRBV2 to TRBJ2-3; 10 nucleotides align to TRBD2. V lost 4 bases to trimming and J lost 1 base; unmatched junction nucleotides: 2. Germline V CDR1 and CDR2: SNHLY, FYNNEI. The CDR3 length is 15 residues. CDR3 loop: CASSVGTSGTDTQYF. CDR3 nucleotide sequence: TGTGCCAGCAGTGTCGGGACTAGCGGCACAGATACGCAGTATTTT.

This clone was observed a handful of times. The chain carries TRBV9 and TRBJ2-1; D perhaps matches TRBD2 (6 bases). CDR1 and CDR2 from the germline V gene are SGDLS and YYNGEE. The CDR3 loop spans 13 amino acids. V lost 3 bases, J lost 10 bases, and 14 bases lay in between. The CDR3 sequence is CASSDPTGVEQFF. CDR3 sequence (DNA): TGTGCCAGCAGCGACCCGACGGGAGTCGAGCAGTTCTTC.

The rearrangement uses TRBV6-1 and TRBJ2-4; no clear D. The CDR3 is 10 residues long. The V gene lost 8 bases and the J gene lost 9 bases, with 8 bases spanning the gap. The V gene's germline CDR1 is MNHNS and CDR2 SASEGT. The CDR3 is CASFKSIQYF. In DNA form, the CDR3 reads TGTGCCAGCTTCAAGAGCATTCAGTACTTC.

This clone was recorded a few times. This chain joins TRBV27 and TRBJ1-2, with TRBD1 matching 8 bases. Losses at the gene ends were 3 bases for V and 2 bases for J; bases not matched to a gene: 2. CDR1 is MNHEY and CDR2 is SMNVEV in the germline V gene (reference sequence). CDR3 length: 14 residues. CDR3 coding DNA: TGTGCCAGCAGTTTCGGACAGGGAAACTATGGCTACACCTTC. Translated, it gives CASSFGQGNYGYTF.

The chain is built from TRBV4-1 and TRBJ2-7, with a weak D call TRBD2 (5 bases). The CDR3 is made up of 12 amino acids. The germline gives CDR1 MGHRA, CDR2 YSYEKL. Trimming removed 3 bases at V and 6 bases at J, with 9 bases between. CDR3 bases: TGCGCCAGCAGCCAGTCGGGAACCGAGCAGTACTTC. Its translation is CASSQSGTEQYF.

Only a few counts were recorded for this clone. One end of the junction varies from germline; a read error may be responsible. The rearrangement links TRBV5-1 to TRBJ1-2, with a possible D match to TRBD1 (5 bases). The germline CDR1 and CDR2 sequences are SGHRS and YFSETQ. CDR3 size: 15 residues. The CDR3 spells CASNLGGGDNYGYTF. The CDR3 DNA reads as TGCGCCAGCAACTTGGGCGGGGGAGACAACTATGGCTACACCTTC. Looking up the rest from reference TRBV5-1 and TRBJ1-2 gives the full variable domain: KAGVTQTPRYLIKTRGQQVTLSCSPISGHRSVSWYQQTPGQGLQFLFEYFSETQRNKGNFPGRFSGRQFSNSRSEMNVSTLELGDSALYLCASNLGGGDNYGYTFGSGTRLTVV.

Turning to this clone: This sample includes further DNA sequences coding for the same CDR3. The chain has TRBV30 and TRBJ2-3, with TRBD2 matching over 7 bases. V trimming: 1 base; J trimming: 6 bases; junction bases outside the gene matches: 16. This CDR3 region has 17 residues. The germline CDR1 and CDR2 sequences are GTSNPN and SVGIG (reference sequence). CDR3 DNA: TGTGCCTGGAGTGGTGCCGGAGCGGGAAGAAAGTGGGATACGCAGTATTTT. It translates to CAWSGAGAGRKWDTQYF.

The chain is built from TRBV20-1 and TRBJ2-1, with 7 bases identical to TRBD2. This CDR3 comprises 11 residues. V gave up 6 bases and J gave up 8 bases; unmatched junction bases: 4. Germline CDR1 and CDR2: DFQATT and SNEGSKA (reference sequence). The CDR3 spells CSASTSDEQFF. The DNA for the CDR3 is TGCAGTGCCTCCACTAGCGATGAGCAGTTCTTC.

This clone has a handful of counts. One end of the junction is discordant with germline, which a read error may explain. The J gene is TRBJ2-7, the V gene TRBV9, with 10 bases lining up with TRBD1. Per the germline V gene, CDR1 is SGDLS and CDR2 is YYNGEE. The CDR3 contains 14 residues. As DNA, the CDR3 is TGTGCCAGCAGCCAGGGACAGGGGCTCTACGGGCAGTACTTC. Amino acids: CASSQGQGLYGQYF. The full variable domain, completed using reference TRBV9 and TRBJ2-7, is DSGVTQTPKHLITATGQRVTLRCSPRSGDLSVYWYQQSLDQGLQFLIQYYNGEERAKGNILERFSAQQFPDLHSELNLSSLELGDSALYFCASSQGQGLYGQYFGPGTRLTVT.

This chain connects TRBV28 to TRBJ2-1; 11 nucleotides align to TRBD1. Germline CDR1 reads MDHEN; CDR2 reads SYDVKM. Trimming took 7 bases from V and 12 from J; bases not matched to a gene: 8. This CDR3 is built from 13 residues. The CDR3 loop is CASTWDRGIRQFF. The CDR3 DNA follows: TGTGCCAGCACCTGGGACAGGGGGATTAGGCAGTTCTTC.

Turning to this clone: The sample holds other DNA sequences that translate to the same CDR3. V gene TRBV5-1 combines with J gene TRBJ2-3; 7 positions agree with TRBD2. There are 15 residues in the CDR3. Germline CDR1 SGHRS, CDR2 YFSETQ. The V segment lost 2 bases and the J segment 2 bases; nucleotides outside the gene matches: 5. The CDR3 DNA sequence: TGCGCCAGCAGCTTCTCTAGCGGACCCACAGATACGCAGTATTTT. Residues: CASSFSSGPTDTQYF.

The CDR3 loop is CASSSGTGGYNEQFF. CDR3 in DNA: TGTGCCAGCAGTTCAGGGACAGGGGGGTACAATGAGCAGTTCTTC. The V and J genes are TRBV28 and TRBJ2-1; TRBD1 matches at 11 bases. The CDR3 sequence is 15 residues long. Germline V gene data show CDR1 as MDHEN and CDR2 as SYDVKM. Trimming at V came to 4 bases and at J to 4 bases, leaving 3 bases not matched to a gene.

This clone has just a few counts. The V and J genes are TRBV5-4 and TRBJ1-1; D is possibly TRBD1 (6 bases). This CDR3 spans 17 amino acids. Germline CDR1 is SGHNT and CDR2 is YYREEE (reference sequence). The V gene lost 4 bases and the J gene lost 6 bases, with 25 bases spanning the gap. CDR3 nucleotides: TGTGCCAGCAGCAGCCCGAATAAACAGGGAACCTCTTCTGAAGCTTTCTTT. Encoded protein: CASSSPNKQGTSSEAFF.

Notes on this clone: The sample holds other DNA sequences that translate to the same CDR3. The CDR3 DNA sequence: TGTGCCAGCAGGGAGGGGGCCCGGGGCTACACCTTC. This codes for CASREGARGYTF. The chain employs TRBV6-1 and TRBJ1-2, with TRBD1 matching over 7 bases. This CDR3 has 12 residues. Germline lookup yields CDR1 MNHNS and CDR2 SASEGT. The trim removed 6 bases at V and 8 bases at J, leaving 6 bases unmatched.

This clone was found a few times. The rearrangement links TRBV5-1 to TRBJ2-1, with a possible D match to TRBD2 (5 bases). The CDR3 spans 15 residues. Trimming stripped 1 base from V and 7 bases from J, with 15 bases between. Germline lookup yields CDR1 SGHRS and CDR2 YFSETQ. CDR3 nucleotides: TGCGCCAGCAGCTTGACGGCGGGTTACCAGAATGAGCAGTTCTTC. Translation: CASSLTAGYQNEQFF.

The chain employs TRBV25-1 and TRBJ2-2; D is unresolved. Germline CDR1 reads MGHDK; CDR2 reads SYGVNS. CDR3 size: 14 residues. V was shortened by 8 bases and J by 1 base, with 11 bases between the two germline ends. The CDR3 spells CASHEAGNTGELFF. DNA for the CDR3: TGTGCCAGCCATGAGGCCGGGAACACCGGGGAGCTGTTTTTT.

The V gene is TRBV20-1, the J gene TRBJ1-2; D unresolved. The CDR3 is 11 amino acids. Germline CDR1 DFQATT, CDR2 SNEGSKA (reference sequence). V was clipped by 5 bases and J by 12 bases, with 16 bases between them. This CDR3 is CSASSGDRDTF. Written as DNA, the CDR3 is TGCAGTGCTTCTTCCGGGGATCGGGACACCTTC.

This clone was seen at least ten times. This chain connects TRBV18 to TRBJ2-1; tentative D call: TRBD2 (5 bases). V was pared by 3 bases and J by 8 bases, with 17 bases between. Germline values: CDR1 KGHSH, CDR2 LQKENI. The length of the CDR3 is 15 residues. The CDR3 nucleotides read TGTGCCAGCTCACCGTTGAGGGAGACGTTCGATGAGCAGTTCTTC. This sequence encodes CASSPLRETFDEQFF.

This clone has more than one count but fewer than ten. This CDR3 is also generated by other DNA sequences in the sample. The rearrangement joins TRBV7-2 to TRBJ1-1, with D perhaps TRBD1 (5 bases). V was cut by 5 bases and J by 4 bases, with 26 bases left in between. This CDR3 region has 18 residues. CDR1 SGHTA and CDR2 FQGNSA come from the germline V gene. CDR3 amino acids: CASSPPGVAAVGRTEAFF. DNA for the CDR3: TGTGCCAGCAGCCCTCCGGGGGTGGCGGCCGTCGGCCGCACTGAAGCTTTCTTT.